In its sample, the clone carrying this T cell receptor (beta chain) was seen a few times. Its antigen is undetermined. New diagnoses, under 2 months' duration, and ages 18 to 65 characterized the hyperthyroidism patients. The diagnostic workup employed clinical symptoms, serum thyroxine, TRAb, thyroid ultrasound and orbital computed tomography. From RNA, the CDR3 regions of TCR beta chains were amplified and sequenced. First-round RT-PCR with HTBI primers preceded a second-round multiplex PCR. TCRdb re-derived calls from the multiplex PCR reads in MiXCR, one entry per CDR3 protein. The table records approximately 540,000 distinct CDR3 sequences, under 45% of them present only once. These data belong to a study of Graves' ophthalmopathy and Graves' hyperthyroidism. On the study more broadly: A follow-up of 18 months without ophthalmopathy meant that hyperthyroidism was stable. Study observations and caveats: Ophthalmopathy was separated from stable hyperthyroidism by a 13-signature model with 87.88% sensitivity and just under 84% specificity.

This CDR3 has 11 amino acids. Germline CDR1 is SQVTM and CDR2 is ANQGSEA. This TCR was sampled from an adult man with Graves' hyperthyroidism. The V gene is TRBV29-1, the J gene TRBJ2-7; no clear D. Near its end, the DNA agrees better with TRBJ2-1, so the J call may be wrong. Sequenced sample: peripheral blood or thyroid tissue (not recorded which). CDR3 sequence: CSVEWDNEQFF. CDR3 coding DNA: TGCAGCGTTGAATGGGACAATGAGCAGTTCTTC.